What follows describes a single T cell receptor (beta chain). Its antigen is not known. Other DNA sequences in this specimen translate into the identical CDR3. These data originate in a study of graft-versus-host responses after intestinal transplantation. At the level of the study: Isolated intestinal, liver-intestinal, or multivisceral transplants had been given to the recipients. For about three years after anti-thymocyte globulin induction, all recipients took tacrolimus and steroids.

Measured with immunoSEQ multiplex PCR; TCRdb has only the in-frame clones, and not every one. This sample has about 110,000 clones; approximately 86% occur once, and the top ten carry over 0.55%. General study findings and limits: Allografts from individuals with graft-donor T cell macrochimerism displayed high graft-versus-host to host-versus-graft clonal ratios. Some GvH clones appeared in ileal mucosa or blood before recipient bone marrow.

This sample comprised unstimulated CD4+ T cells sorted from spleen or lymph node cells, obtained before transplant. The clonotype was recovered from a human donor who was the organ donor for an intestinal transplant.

This CDR3 is CASSLGGDTQYF. The CDR3 DNA is TGCGCCAGCAGCTTGGGCGGGGATACGCAGTATTTT. The V gene is TRBV5-1, the J gene TRBJ2-3; D might be TRBD2 (5 bases). The CDR3 consists of 12 residues. V was cut by 0 bases and J by 6 bases, with 5 bases left in between. Per germline, CDR1 SGHRS and CDR2 YFSETQ.